This TCR beta chain was sequenced during a study of blood T cells in healthy people across ages. Regarding the study as a whole: Estimates of diversity drawn from one million T cells were considered underestimates.

Deletions cut 0 bases from V and 0 bases from J, with 11 bases between. The CDR3 extends over 15 amino acids. The germline gives CDR1 GTSNPN, CDR2 SVGIG (reference sequence). Points on this clonotype: The antigen is not known.

Each of the donors had 8 to 10 milliliters of peripheral blood drawn into EDTA-treated Vacutainer tubes. With a J-beta primer mix and a sample-barcoded 5' primer, a second PCR ran about 7 to 12 cycles. Every sample gave at least 3 million paired-end reads containing CDR3. MiXCR was run by TCRdb on the 5' RACE reads, yielding one entry per CDR3 protein. Of around 650,000 distinct CDR3 sequences listed, about 43% are singletons. This clonotype was obtained from an elderly man in good health. The chain employs TRBV30 and TRBJ1-2; no reliable D call. The material sequenced was blood. The CDR3 DNA follows: TGTGCCTGGAGTGTAAGGGTGGATTCTAACTATGGCTACACCTTC. As protein: CAWSVRVDSNYGYTF.